Listed below are T cell receptor beta chains from one sample, sequenced in a study of PD-1 blockade in classical Hodgkin lymphoma. Profiling relied on immunoSEQ multiplex PCR, and the TCRdb table lists in-frame clones only, not all of them. The sample has about 34,000 clones, 76% seen once; the top ten hold 15% to 20%. The sample here was peripheral blood mononuclear cells (PBMCs), taken before the second cycle of nivolumab. These receptors were obtained from a human donor with classical Hodgkin lymphoma. CDR3s include the opening cysteine and the closing phenylalanine or tryptophan. Fields, in order: clone size, V gene, D gene, J gene, CDR3 protein, CDR3 DNA. D genes are given only for firm matches. The size of a clone is reported for some rows only, either as once, few or many, or as a class for expanded clones.

abundance: NA; v_gene: TRBV19; d_gene: TRBD1; j_gene: TRBJ1-5; CDR3aa: CASSTQGFNQPQHF; CDR3nt: TGTGCCAGTAGTACACAGGGGTTTAATCAGCCCCAGCATTTT
abundance: NA; v_gene: TRBV7-9; d_gene: NA; j_gene: TRBJ2-7; CDR3aa: CASSLVGKYEQYF; CDR3nt: TGTGCCAGCAGCTTAGTAGGCAAGTACGAGCAGTACTTC
abundance: NA; v_gene: TRBV7-9; d_gene: NA; j_gene: TRBJ1-4; CDR3aa: CASSLGGEKLFF; CDR3nt: TGTGCCAGCAGCTTAGGTGGTGAAAAACTGTTTTTT
abundance: NA; v_gene: TRBV27; d_gene: NA; j_gene: TRBJ2-5; CDR3aa: CASSPELQETQYF; CDR3nt: TGTGCCAGCAGTCCAGAGCTCCAAGAGACCCAGTACTTC
abundance: NA; v_gene: TRBV29-1; d_gene: TRBD1; j_gene: TRBJ2-7; CDR3aa: CSVATGDEQYF; CDR3nt: TGCAGCGTTGCGACAGGGGACGAGCAGTACTTC
abundance: few; v_gene: TRBV19; d_gene: TRBD1; j_gene: TRBJ2-5; CDR3aa: CASSTTDRGLPGAQYF; CDR3nt: TGTGCCAGTAGCACTACAGACAGGGGACTTCCGGGGGCCCAGTACTTC
abundance: NA; v_gene: TRBV19; d_gene: NA; j_gene: TRBJ2-3; CDR3aa: CAASRGRTDTQYF; CDR3nt: TGTGCCGCCTCTCGCGGACGCACAGATACGCAGTATTTT
abundance: NA; v_gene: TRBV27; d_gene: NA; j_gene: TRBJ1-1; CDR3aa: CASSLSGSGTEAFF; CDR3nt: TGTGCCAGCAGTTTATCCGGTTCGGGGACTGAAGCTTTCTTT
abundance: NA; v_gene: TRBV19; d_gene: NA; j_gene: TRBJ1-2; CDR3aa: CASSIYREHYGYTF; CDR3nt: TGTGCCAGTAGTATATACAGGGAGCACTATGGCTACACCTTC
abundance: NA; v_gene: TRBV18; d_gene: NA; j_gene: TRBJ1-2; CDR3aa: CASSPLGDSGYTF; CDR3nt: TGTGCCAGCTCACCACTCGGTGACAGTGGCTACACCTTC
abundance: NA; v_gene: TRBV13; d_gene: NA; j_gene: TRBJ2-7; CDR3aa: CASSSRGQGPWEQYF; CDR3nt: TGTGCCAGCAGCTCCCGCGGACAAGGCCCCTGGGAGCAGTACTTC
abundance: NA; v_gene: TRBV5-1; d_gene: NA; j_gene: TRBJ1-1; CDR3aa: CASSLDKGPENTEAFF; CDR3nt: TGCGCCAGCAGCTTGGATAAGGGACCTGAGAACACTGAAGCTTTCTTT
abundance: NA; v_gene: TRBV6-6; d_gene: TRBD1; j_gene: TRBJ2-7; CDR3aa: CASRPPGQGHPEQYF; CDR3nt: TGTGCCAGCAGGCCCCCGGGACAGGGGCATCCCGAGCAGTACTTC
abundance: once; v_gene: TRBV6-5; d_gene: TRBD1; j_gene: TRBJ2-7; CDR3aa: CASSTGQGSFYEQYF; CDR3nt: TGTGCCAGCAGTACCGGACAGGGATCCTTCTACGAGCAGTACTTC
abundance: NA; v_gene: TRBV2; d_gene: NA; j_gene: TRBJ2-2; CDR3aa: CASSEGPTNTGELFF; CDR3nt: TGTGCCAGCAGCGAGGGACCCACGAACACCGGGGAGCTGTTTTTT
abundance: once; v_gene: TRBV30; d_gene: NA; j_gene: TRBJ1-2; CDR3aa: CAWNRDIYGYTF; CDR3nt: TGTGCCTGGAACAGGGACATTTATGGCTACACCTTC
abundance: NA; v_gene: TRBV27; d_gene: NA; j_gene: TRBJ1-1; CDR3aa: CASSLQVNTEAFF; CDR3nt: TGTGCCAGCAGTTTACAGGTGAACACTGAAGCTTTCTTT
abundance: NA; v_gene: TRBV10-3; d_gene: NA; j_gene: TRBJ1-1; CDR3aa: CASYGQANTEAFF; CDR3nt: TGTGCCAGCTACGGACAAGCTAACACTGAAGCTTTCTTT
abundance: NA; v_gene: TRBV7-6; d_gene: TRBD2; j_gene: TRBJ2-5; CDR3aa: CASSLAPAGGRETQYF; CDR3nt: TGTGCCAGCAGCTTAGCCCCAGCGGGGGGGAGGGAGACCCAGTACTTC
abundance: NA; v_gene: TRBV6-1; d_gene: NA; j_gene: TRBJ2-5; CDR3aa: CASSESGGRETQYF; CDR3nt: TGTGCCAGCAGTGAGAGTGGAGGGAGGGAGACCCAGTACTTC
abundance: NA; v_gene: TRBV6-1; d_gene: NA; j_gene: TRBJ2-7; CDR3aa: CASSRYEQYF; CDR3nt: TGTGCCAGCTCCCGGTACGAGCAGTACTTC
abundance: NA; v_gene: TRBV27; d_gene: NA; j_gene: TRBJ1-2; CDR3aa: CASSSTMGGVGYTF; CDR3nt: TGTGCCAGCAGCTCCACCATGGGGGGGGTCGGCTACACCTTC
abundance: NA; v_gene: TRBV6-5; d_gene: NA; j_gene: TRBJ2-7; CDR3aa: CASSYDVSYEQYF; CDR3nt: TGTGCCAGCAGTTACGACGTATCCTACGAGCAGTACTTC